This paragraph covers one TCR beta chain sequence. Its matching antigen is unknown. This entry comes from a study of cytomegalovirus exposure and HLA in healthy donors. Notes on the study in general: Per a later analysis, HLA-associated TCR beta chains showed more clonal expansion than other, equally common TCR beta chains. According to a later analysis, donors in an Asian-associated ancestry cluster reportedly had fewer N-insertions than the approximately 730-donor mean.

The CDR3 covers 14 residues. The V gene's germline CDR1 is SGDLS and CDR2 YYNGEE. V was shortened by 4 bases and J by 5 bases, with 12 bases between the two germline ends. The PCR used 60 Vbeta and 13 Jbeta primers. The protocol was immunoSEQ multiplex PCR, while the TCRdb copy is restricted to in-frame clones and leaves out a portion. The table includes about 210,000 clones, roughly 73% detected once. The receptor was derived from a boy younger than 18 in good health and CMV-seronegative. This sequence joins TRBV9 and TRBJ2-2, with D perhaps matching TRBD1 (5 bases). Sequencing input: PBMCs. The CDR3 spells CASSPHQGTGELFF. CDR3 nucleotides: TGTGCCAGCAGCCCGCATCAGGGTACCGGGGAGCTGTTTTTT. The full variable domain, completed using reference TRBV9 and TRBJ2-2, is DSGVTQTPKHLITATGQRVTLRCSPRSGDLSVYWYQQSLDQGLQFLIQYYNGEERAKGNILERFSAQQFPDLHSELNLSSLELGDSALYFCASSPHQGTGELFFGEGSRLTVL.